Listed here are 19 T cell receptor beta chains from one sample, sequenced in a study of vaccination and CD4 T cells after COVID-19. The Oncomine TCR Beta short-read assay sequenced DNA from cultured CD4+ T cells. TCRdb itself ran the PCR reads through MiXCR, one entry per CDR3 protein. The sample includes around 19,000 distinct CDR3 sequences, roughly three fifths of them seen just once. Treatment of the sample: 10-day PBMC culture with coronavirus spike peptide pools or control peptides (ViraFEST assay). The antigens of these receptors remain unknown. Input material: CD4+ T cells from blood, cultured in vitro. The receptors were sampled from a human donor who had recovered from COVID-19.

V gene TRBV21-1 combines with J gene TRBJ2-7; the table calls TRBD2, which could not be checked here. TRBV21-1 represents a pseudogene. This CDR3 comprises 15 residues. CDR3 DNA: TGTGCCAGCAGCAGCCTCCCGGGACTAACCTACGAGCAGTACTTC. Translating it yields CASSSLPGLTYEQYF.

CDR3 sequence (DNA): TGTGCCATCAGTGATCCCGATAGCAATCAGCCCCAGCATTTT. Amino acids: CAISDPDSNQPQHF. The rearrangement uses TRBV10-3 and TRBJ1-5; no clear D. This CDR3 has 14 residues. Trimming stripped 3 bases from V and 0 bases from J, with 6 bases between. Germline loops: CDR1 ENHRY, CDR2 SYGVKD.

This clonotype showed up just a few times. The chain joins TRBV6-2 or TRBV6-3 to TRBJ1-5; TRBD1 might be the D (5 bases). V lost 5 bases to trimming and J lost 5 bases, with 13 bases between them. This CDR3 comprises 14 residues. The germline gives CDR1 MNHEY, CDR2 SVGEGT. The CDR3 region is CASSRGVAYQPQHF. In DNA form, the CDR3 reads TGTGCCAGCAGTCGGGGCGTAGCGTATCAGCCCCAGCATTTT.

This chain links TRBV11-2 with TRBJ2-3, with 7 positions matching TRBD1. In germline, CDR1 is SGHAT, CDR2 FQNNGV. This CDR3 spans 14 amino acids. With 7 bases clipped from V and 1 base from J, the junction kept 5 bases outside the gene matches. CDR3 coding DNA: TGTGCCAGCAAACTTGACAGGGGCACAGATACGCAGTATTTT. It specifies CASKLDRGTDTQYF.

The chain is built from TRBV27 and TRBJ1-1; TRBD1 agrees at 9 bases. This CDR3 is 13 amino acids long. V shed 4 bases and J 6 bases; nucleotides not matched to a gene: 3. Per germline, CDR1 MNHEY and CDR2 SMNVEV (reference sequence). The CDR3 protein is CASSYRDRAEAFF. In DNA form, the CDR3 reads TGTGCCAGCAGTTACCGGGACAGGGCTGAAGCTTTCTTT.

This clonotype occurred a few times. V and J are TRBV20-1 and TRBJ2-7, with a possible D match to TRBD2 (7 bases). Trimming took off 3 bases at V and 1 base at J, with 16 bases between the two ends. Germline V CDR1 and CDR2: DFQATT, SNEGSKA (reference sequence). This CDR3 has 15 amino acids. The CDR3, as DNA: TGCAGTGCTAGCGGGGGGCAAATGGGATCCTACGAGCAGTACTTC. This gives the protein CSASGGQMGSYEQYF.

This clonotype was counted a few times. The V gene is TRBV20-1, the J gene TRBJ1-5; 7 bases match TRBD1. After removal of 2 bases from V and 1 base from J, the junction contained 8 bases not matched to a gene. Germline CDR1 reads DFQATT; CDR2 reads SNEGSKA (reference sequence). The CDR3 covers 16 residues. The CDR3 region has the DNA TGCAGTGCTAGACCGGGACAGATTTTAAGCAATCAGCCCCAGCATTTT. Protein sequence: CSARPGQILSNQPQHF.

The count of this clonotype is one. This chain uses TRBV13 with TRBJ2-1; 8 nucleotides align to TRBD1. Germline V gene sequence: CDR1 PRHDT, CDR2 FYEKMQ (reference sequence). J was trimmed by 5 bases and V by 6 bases; bases with no gene match: 6. The CDR3 sequence is 14 residues long. The CDR3 DNA reads as TGTGCCAGCAGGCCACACAGGGGGGACAATGAGCAGTTCTTC. It encodes CASRPHRGDNEQFF. The full variable domain, with the rest looked up from reference TRBV13 and TRBJ2-1, is AAGVIQSPRHLIKEKRETATLKCYPIPRHDTVYWYQQGPGQDPQFLISFYEKMQSDKGSIPDRFSAQQFSDYHSELNMSSLELGDSALYFCASRPHRGDNEQFFGPGTRLTVL.

The chain links TRBV14 to TRBJ2-5; 7 nucleotides line up with TRBD1. V lost 3 bases and J lost 7; bases outside the gene matches: 11. Germline V gene sequence: CDR1 SGHDN, CDR2 FVKESK. The CDR3 runs 15 residues. In nucleotides, the CDR3 is TGTGCCAGCAGCCAGATCGGACAGGAAGATGGGACCCAGTACTTC. Translated, it gives CASSQIGQEDGTQYF. Based on the CDR3 plus reference TRBV14 and TRBJ2-5, the full variable domain is EAGVTQFPSHSVIEKGQTVTLRCDPISGHDNLYWYRRVMGKEIKFLLHFVKESKQDESGMPNNRFLAERTGGTYSTLKVQPAELEDSGVYFCASSQIGQEDGTQYFGPGTRLLVL.

In its sample, this clonotype was seen a few times. The J gene is TRBJ2-7, the V gene TRBV19; no clear D. Per germline, CDR1 LNHDA and CDR2 SQIVND (reference sequence). V was shortened by 5 bases and J by 0 bases, with 8 bases between the two germline ends. CDR3 length: 13 residues. The CDR3 DNA follows: TGTGCCAGTAGTCAGGAATACTCCTACGAGCAGTACTTC. Amino acid sequence: CASSQEYSYEQYF.

This clonotype came up a few times. The genes are TRBV10-3 and TRBJ2-7; weak D call: TRBD1 (7 bases). Trimming left V 11 bases short and J 1 base short, with 18 bases between. The CDR3 extends over 14 amino acids. Per germline, CDR1 ENHRY and CDR2 SYGVKD. CDR3 in amino acids: CAAGRRGESYEQYF. CDR3 DNA: TGTGCCGCTGGGCGCAGGGGGGAGTCCTACGAGCAGTACTTC.

The gene calls are TRBV7-9 and TRBJ1-2; unclear D gene. Germline V CDR1 and CDR2: SEHNR, FQNEAQ (reference sequence). The CDR3 is 13 residues long. The V end was cut by 4 bases, the J end by 2 bases, with 8 bases between. The CDR3 DNA sequence: TGTGCCAGCAGCTGGTCGGAAAACTATGGCTACACCTTC. This encodes CASSWSENYGYTF.

The chain employs TRBV11-3 and TRBJ2-1; tentatively, D is TRBD1 (5 bases). Germline V gene data show CDR1 as SGHNT and CDR2 as YENEEA. The CDR3 is 15 residues long. With 5 bases removed from V and 6 bases from J, the gap between germline ends came to 17 bases. The CDR3 DNA sequence: TGTGCCAGCAGCCCTCAAGGGGTATATATCAATGAGCAGTTCTTC. Translating gives CASSPQGVYINEQFF.

The DNA of the CDR3 is TGCAGTGCTAGCAGGACAGGGAGTGAGCAGTACTTC. It encodes CSASRTGSEQYF. V gene TRBV20-1 combines with J gene TRBJ2-7, with TRBD1 matching over 8 bases. Trimming took 3 bases from V and 7 from J; bases not matched to a gene: 5. This CDR3 region has 12 residues. Germline V lookup: CDR1 DFQATT, CDR2 SNEGSKA (reference sequence).

There are a few counts of this clonotype. The chain employs TRBV24-1 and TRBJ2-2; TRBD2 matches at 10 bases. V dropped 2 bases and J dropped 1; count of bases not matched to a gene: 0. The CDR3 extends over 16 amino acids. CDR1 and CDR2 from the germline V gene are KGHDR and SFDVKD. Here the CDR3 reads CATSDWTSGNTGELFF. Here the CDR3 DNA reads TGTGCCACCAGTGATTGGACTAGCGGGAACACCGGGGAGCTGTTTTTT.

This clonotype was counted a few times. In nucleotides, the CDR3 is TGTGCCAGCAGTAAGGACAGGGGTGGTTCACCCCTCCACTTT. It specifies CASSKDRGGSPLHF. The chain recombines TRBV2 with TRBJ1-6; TRBD1 matches 9 bases. The CDR3 extends over 14 amino acids. Trimming at V came to 5 bases and at J to 9 bases, leaving 5 bases not matched to a gene. Per the germline V gene, CDR1 is SNHLY and CDR2 is FYNNEI.

The chain links TRBV12-3 or TRBV12-4 to TRBJ2-3; tentative D call: TRBD2 (6 bases). Trimming took 6 bases from V and 3 from J, leaving 10 bases between them. CDR3 length equals 13 residues. The CDR3: CASRGTATDTQYF. The CDR3 DNA is TGTGCCAGCAGGGGGACTGCGACAGATACGCAGTATTTT.

This clonotype came up once. The V gene is TRBV28, the J gene TRBJ2-7; 8 bases align to TRBD1. Losses at the gene ends were 5 bases for V and 4 bases for J; bases not matched to a gene: 19. Per the germline V gene, CDR1 is MDHEN and CDR2 is SYDVKM. This CDR3 is built from 18 residues. The CDR3 loop reads CASSPQIPTRGRLYEQYF. The CDR3 DNA sequence: TGTGCCAGCAGTCCTCAAATCCCTACCAGGGGGCGCCTATACGAGCAGTACTTC.

The CDR3 DNA is TGCAGTGCTAGAGGTGGCGGAACTGAAGCTTTCTTT. Its protein product is CSARGGGTEAFF. This chain joins TRBV20-1 and TRBJ1-1; D ambiguous. Trimming pared 1 base from V and 5 bases from J, leaving 8 bases between. This CDR3 is 12 amino acids long. In germline, CDR1 is DFQATT, CDR2 SNEGSKA (reference sequence).